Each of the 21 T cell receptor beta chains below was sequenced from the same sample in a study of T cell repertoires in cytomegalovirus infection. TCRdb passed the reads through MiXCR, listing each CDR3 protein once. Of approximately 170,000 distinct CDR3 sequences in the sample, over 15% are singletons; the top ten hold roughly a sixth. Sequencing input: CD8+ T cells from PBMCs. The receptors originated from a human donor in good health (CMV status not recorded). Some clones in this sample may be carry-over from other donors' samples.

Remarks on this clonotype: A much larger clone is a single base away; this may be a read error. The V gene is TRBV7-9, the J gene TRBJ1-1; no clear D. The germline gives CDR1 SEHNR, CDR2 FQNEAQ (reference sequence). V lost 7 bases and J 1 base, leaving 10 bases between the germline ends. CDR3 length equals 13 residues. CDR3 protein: CASTFVGNTEAFF. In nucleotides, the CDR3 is TGTGCCAGCACCTTCGTGGGGAACACTGAAGCTTTCTTT.

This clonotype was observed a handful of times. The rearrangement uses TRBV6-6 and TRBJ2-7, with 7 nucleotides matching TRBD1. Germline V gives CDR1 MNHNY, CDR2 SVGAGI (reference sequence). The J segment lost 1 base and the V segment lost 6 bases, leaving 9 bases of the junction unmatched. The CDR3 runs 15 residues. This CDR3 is CASRGPTGNSYEQYF. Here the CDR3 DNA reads TGTGCCAGCAGAGGCCCGACAGGGAATTCCTACGAGCAGTACTTC.

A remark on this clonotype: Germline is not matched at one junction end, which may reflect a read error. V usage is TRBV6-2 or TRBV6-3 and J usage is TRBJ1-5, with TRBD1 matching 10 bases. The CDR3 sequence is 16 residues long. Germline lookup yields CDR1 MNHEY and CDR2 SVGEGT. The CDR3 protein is CDSAGDRGRMDQPQHF. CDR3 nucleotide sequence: TGTGACAGCGCCGGGGACAGGGGAAGAATGGATCAGCCCCAGCATTTT.

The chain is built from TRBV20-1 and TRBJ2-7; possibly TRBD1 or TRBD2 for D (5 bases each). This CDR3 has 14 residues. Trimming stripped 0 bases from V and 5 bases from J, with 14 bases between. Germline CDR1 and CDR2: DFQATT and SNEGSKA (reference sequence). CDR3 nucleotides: TGCAGTGCTAGAGATCTGGGGGAAAATCACGAGCAGTACTTC. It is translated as CSARDLGENHEQYF.

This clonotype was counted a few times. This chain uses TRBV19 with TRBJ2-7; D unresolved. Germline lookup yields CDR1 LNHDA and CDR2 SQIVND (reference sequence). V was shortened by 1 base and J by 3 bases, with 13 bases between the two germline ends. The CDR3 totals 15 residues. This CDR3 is CASSIASPRSYEQYF. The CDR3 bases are TGTGCCAGTAGTATAGCGTCGCCGAGGAGCTACGAGCAGTACTTC.

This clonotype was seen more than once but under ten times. For the CDR3, the DNA is TGTGCCAGTAGTTCAGTCGCCTTAGGAGAGACCCAGTACTTC. Encoded protein: CASSSVALGETQYF. The genes are TRBV19 and TRBJ2-5; the D is unclear. V was trimmed by 5 bases and J by 4 bases, leaving 14 bases between them. Germline CDR1 is LNHDA and CDR2 is SQIVND (reference sequence). The CDR3 loop spans 14 amino acids.

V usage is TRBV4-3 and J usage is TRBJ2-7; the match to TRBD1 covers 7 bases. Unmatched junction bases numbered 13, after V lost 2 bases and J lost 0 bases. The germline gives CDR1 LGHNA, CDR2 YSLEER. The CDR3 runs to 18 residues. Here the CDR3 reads CASSQSEAGTAASYEQYF. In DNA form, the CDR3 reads TGCGCCAGCAGCCAATCGGAGGCTGGGACAGCGGCCTCCTACGAGCAGTACTTC.

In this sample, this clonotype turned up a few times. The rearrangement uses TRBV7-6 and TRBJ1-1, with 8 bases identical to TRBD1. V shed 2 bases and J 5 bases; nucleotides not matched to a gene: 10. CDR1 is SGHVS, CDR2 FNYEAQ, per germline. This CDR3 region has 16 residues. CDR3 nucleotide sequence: TGTGCCAGCAGCTTATTACCCAGGGGGCCTGCGACTGAAGCTTTCTTT. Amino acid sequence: CASSLLPRGPATEAFF.

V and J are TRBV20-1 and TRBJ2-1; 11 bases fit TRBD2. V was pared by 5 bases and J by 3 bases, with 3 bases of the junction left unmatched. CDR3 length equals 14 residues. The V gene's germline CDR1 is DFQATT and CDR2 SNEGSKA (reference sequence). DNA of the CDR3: TGCAGTGCTGGTAGCGGGGGGGACTACAATGAGCAGTTCTTC. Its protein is CSAGSGGDYNEQFF.

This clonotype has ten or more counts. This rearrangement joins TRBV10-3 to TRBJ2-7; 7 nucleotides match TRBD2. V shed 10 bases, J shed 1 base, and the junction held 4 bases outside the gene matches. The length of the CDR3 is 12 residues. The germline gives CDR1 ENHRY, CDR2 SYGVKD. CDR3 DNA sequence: TGTGCCACCCGCGGGGGATCCTACGAGCAGTACTTC. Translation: CATRGGSYEQYF.

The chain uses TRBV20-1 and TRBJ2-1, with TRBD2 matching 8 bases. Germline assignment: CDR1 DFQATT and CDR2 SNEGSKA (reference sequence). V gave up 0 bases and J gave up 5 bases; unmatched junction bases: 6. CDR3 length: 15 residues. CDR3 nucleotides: TGCAGTGCTAGAGATATAGCGGGGAGAAACAATGAGCAGTTCTTC. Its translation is CSARDIAGRNNEQFF.

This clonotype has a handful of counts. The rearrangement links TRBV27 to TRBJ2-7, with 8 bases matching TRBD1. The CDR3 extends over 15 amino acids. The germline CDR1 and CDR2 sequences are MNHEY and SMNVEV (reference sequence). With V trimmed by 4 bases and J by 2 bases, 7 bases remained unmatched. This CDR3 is CASSYGQGWTYEQYF. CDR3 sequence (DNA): TGTGCCAGCAGTTACGGACAGGGTTGGACCTACGAGCAGTACTTC.

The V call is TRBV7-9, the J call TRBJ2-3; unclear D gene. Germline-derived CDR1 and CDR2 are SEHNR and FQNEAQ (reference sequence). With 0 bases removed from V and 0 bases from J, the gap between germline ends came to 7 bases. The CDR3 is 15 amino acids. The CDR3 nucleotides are TGTGCCAGCAGCTTAGCAGAGACTAGCACAGATACGCAGTATTTT. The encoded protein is CASSLAETSTDTQYF.

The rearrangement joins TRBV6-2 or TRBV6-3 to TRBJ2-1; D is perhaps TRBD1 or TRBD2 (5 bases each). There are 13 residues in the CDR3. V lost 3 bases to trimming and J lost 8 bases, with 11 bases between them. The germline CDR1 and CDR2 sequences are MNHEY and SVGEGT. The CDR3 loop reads CASSYGDRDEQFF. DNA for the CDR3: TGTGCCAGCAGTTATGGGGACCGGGATGAGCAGTTCTTC.

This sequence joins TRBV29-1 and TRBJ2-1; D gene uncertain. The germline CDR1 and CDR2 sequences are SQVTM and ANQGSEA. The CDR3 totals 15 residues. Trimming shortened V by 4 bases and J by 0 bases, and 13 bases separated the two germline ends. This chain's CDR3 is CSVGLSSSSYNEQFF. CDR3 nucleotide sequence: TGCAGCGTTGGCCTCTCGTCGAGCTCCTACAATGAGCAGTTCTTC.

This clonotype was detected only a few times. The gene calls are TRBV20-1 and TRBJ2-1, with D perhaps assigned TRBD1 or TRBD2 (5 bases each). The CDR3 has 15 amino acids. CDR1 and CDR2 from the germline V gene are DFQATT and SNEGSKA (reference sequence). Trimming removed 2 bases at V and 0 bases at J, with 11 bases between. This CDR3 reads CSARPGTDSYNEQFF. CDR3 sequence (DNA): TGCAGTGCTAGACCCGGGACGGACTCCTACAATGAGCAGTTCTTC.

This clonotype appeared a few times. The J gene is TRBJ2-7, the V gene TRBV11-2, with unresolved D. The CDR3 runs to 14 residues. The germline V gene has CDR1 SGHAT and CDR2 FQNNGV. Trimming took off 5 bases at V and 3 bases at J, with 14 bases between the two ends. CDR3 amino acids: CASSPLTLNYEQYF. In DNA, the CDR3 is TGTGCCAGCAGCCCCCTGACACTAAACTACGAGCAGTACTTC.

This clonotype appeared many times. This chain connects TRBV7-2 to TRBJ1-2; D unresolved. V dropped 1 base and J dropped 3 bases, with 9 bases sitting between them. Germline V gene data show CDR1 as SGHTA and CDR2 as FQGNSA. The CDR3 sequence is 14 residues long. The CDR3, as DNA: TGTGCCAGCAGCTTAGTGGTACCGGACTATGGCTACACCTTC. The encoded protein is CASSLVVPDYGYTF.

CDR3 sequence reads: CASSRVPGGQGSSYEQYF. DNA for the CDR3: TGTGCCAGCAGTCGAGTGCCCGGGGGCCAGGGAAGCTCCTACGAGCAGTACTTC. The J gene is TRBJ2-7, the V gene TRBV7-9; D could derive from TRBD1 or TRBD2 (6 bases each). The CDR3 is made up of 18 amino acids. The V and J ends lost 6 bases and 0 bases respectively, with 24 bases between them. Per the germline V gene, CDR1 is SEHNR and CDR2 is FQNEAQ (reference sequence). Looking up the rest from reference TRBV7-9 and TRBJ2-7 gives the full variable domain: DTGVSQNPRHKITKRGQNVTFRCDPISEHNRLYWYRQTLGQGPEFLTYFQNEAQLEKSRLLSDRFSAERPKGSFSTLEIQRTEQGDSAMYLCASSRVPGGQGSSYEQYFGPGTRLTVT.

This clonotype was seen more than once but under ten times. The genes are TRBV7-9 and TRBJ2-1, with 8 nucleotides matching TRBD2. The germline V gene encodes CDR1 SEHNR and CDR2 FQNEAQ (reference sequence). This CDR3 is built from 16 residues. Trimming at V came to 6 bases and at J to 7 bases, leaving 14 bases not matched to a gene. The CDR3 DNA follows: TGTGCCAGCAGGGAAAGCGGGGGCCCCGCCGGGAATGAGCAGTTCTTC. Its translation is CASRESGGPAGNEQFF.

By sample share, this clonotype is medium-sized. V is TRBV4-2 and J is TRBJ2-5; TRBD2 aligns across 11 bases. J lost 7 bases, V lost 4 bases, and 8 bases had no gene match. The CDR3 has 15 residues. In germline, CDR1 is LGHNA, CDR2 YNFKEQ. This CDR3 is CASSPRLAGWGTQYF. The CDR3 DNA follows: TGTGCCAGCAGCCCACGACTAGCGGGGTGGGGGACCCAGTACTTC.